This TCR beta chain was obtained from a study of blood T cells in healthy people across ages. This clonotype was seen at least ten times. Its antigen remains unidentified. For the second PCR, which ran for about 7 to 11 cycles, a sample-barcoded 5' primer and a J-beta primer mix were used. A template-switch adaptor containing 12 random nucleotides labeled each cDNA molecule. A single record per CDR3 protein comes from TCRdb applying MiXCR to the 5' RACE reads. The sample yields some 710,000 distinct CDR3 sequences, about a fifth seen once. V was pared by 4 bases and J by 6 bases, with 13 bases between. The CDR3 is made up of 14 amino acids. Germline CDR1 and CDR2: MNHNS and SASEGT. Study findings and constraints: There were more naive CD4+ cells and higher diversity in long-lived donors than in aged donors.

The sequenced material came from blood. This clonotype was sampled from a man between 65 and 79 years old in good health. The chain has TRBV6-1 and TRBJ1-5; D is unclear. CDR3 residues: CASSGTVVVQPQHF. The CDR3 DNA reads TGTGCCAGCAGTGGTACAGTAGTGGTTCAGCCCCAGCATTTT.